What follows describes a single T cell receptor beta chain. Its target is not known. The CDR3 runs 13 residues. Between the trimmed V and J ends, which lost 2 bases and 0 bases, there was a span of 5 bases. Looked up from germline, CDR1 is WNHNN and CDR2 is SYGVQD (reference sequence). This entry comes from a study of cytomegalovirus exposure and HLA in healthy donors. Study-wide results and caveats: Common viral pathogens (according to a later analysis) appeared linked to several of the most significant clusters. In a later analysis, donors in an Asian-associated ancestry cluster reportedly had fewer N-insertions in productive TCRs than the cohort mean.

The study ran its PCR with 60 Vbeta and 13 Jbeta primers. Using immunoSEQ multiplex PCR, the repertoire was profiled, and TCRdb retains in-frame clones only, with some absent. This sample has 140,000 or so clones; around 86% occur once, and the top ten carry roughly 2.8%. The chain recombines TRBV10-1 with TRBJ2-7; D not certain. Sequencing used PBMCs. The receptor's source is a woman in her 30s in good health and CMV-seronegative. This CDR3 is CASSEASSYEQYF. CDR3 DNA sequence: TGCGCCAGCAGTGAGGCGAGCTCCTACGAGCAGTACTTC.